Shown below are 32 T cell receptor beta chains from a single sample sequenced in a study of blood T cell repertoires in COVID-19. Profiling relied on immunoSEQ multiplex PCR, and the TCRdb table lists in-frame clones only, not all of them. In the table there are roughly 60,000 clones, 65% to 90% of which are singletons. The sample comprised peripheral blood. Source of these receptors: a woman aged 55-75 years with acute or convalescent COVID-19.

V usage is TRBV12-3 or TRBV12-4 and J usage is TRBJ2-7; D call uncertain. CDR3 size: 13 residues. The germline V and J ends were trimmed by 3 bases and 0 bases, with 6 bases remaining between them. In DNA form, the CDR3 reads TGTGCCAGCAGTTTGACACCCTCCTACGAGCAGTACTTC. This encodes CASSLTPSYEQYF.

This chain links TRBV10-1 with TRBJ2-2, with 8 bases matching TRBD1. Losses at the gene ends were 3 bases for V and 3 bases for J; bases not matched to a gene: 6. The CDR3 covers 16 residues. The germline V gene has CDR1 WNHNN and CDR2 SYGVQD (reference sequence). CDR3 DNA: TGCGCCAGCAGTGACAGGGGGCGTGGGTACACCGGGGAGCTGTTTTTT. Translating gives CASSDRGRGYTGELFF.

The V gene is TRBV5-1, the J gene TRBJ1-3; D is unclear. The ends were cut back, 0 bases at V and 0 bases at J, with 7 bases in the middle. This CDR3 comprises 15 residues. Germline CDR1 reads SGHRS; CDR2 reads YFSETQ. CDR3 DNA sequence: TGCGCCAGCAGCTTGGCCCTGGCCTCTGGAAACACCATATATTTT. Protein: CASSLALASGNTIYF.

The chain joins TRBV9 to TRBJ2-2, with a tentative D call TRBD1 (6 bases). In germline, CDR1 is SGDLS, CDR2 YYNGEE. The CDR3 length is 13 residues. V was trimmed by 6 bases and J by 1 base, leaving 7 bases between them. The CDR3 reads CASKGGNTGELFF. CDR3 bases: TGTGCCAGCAAAGGGGGGAACACCGGGGAGCTGTTTTTT.

J is TRBJ1-2 and V is TRBV3-1 (or the pseudogene TRBV3-2); 8 positions match TRBD1. V dropped 3 bases and J dropped 4; count of bases not matched to a gene: 7. In germline, CDR1 is LGHDT, CDR2 YNNKEL (reference sequence). The CDR3 runs 15 residues. The CDR3 reads CASSQTTGALYGYTF. In DNA form, the CDR3 reads TGTGCCAGCAGCCAGACGACAGGGGCACTCTATGGCTACACCTTC.

The chain uses TRBV19 and TRBJ1-1; D is possibly TRBD1 (5 bases). Germline V gene data show CDR1 as LNHDA and CDR2 as SQIVND (reference sequence). The CDR3 totals 14 residues. The V and J ends lost 7 bases and 0 bases respectively, with 12 bases between them. The CDR3 loop reads CASKTGVMNTEAFF. The CDR3, as DNA: TGTGCCAGTAAAACAGGCGTCATGAACACTGAAGCTTTCTTT.

V usage is TRBV10-2 and J usage is TRBJ1-5; D is perhaps TRBD1 (5 bases). The CDR3 is made up of 13 amino acids. CDR1 WSHSY and CDR2 SAAADI come from the germline V gene. The V end lost 8 bases, the J end lost 5 bases, and 13 bases lay between the germline ends. The CDR3 protein is CASSDNTYQPQHF. The CDR3 bases are TGCGCCAGCTCGGACAACACCTATCAGCCCCAGCATTTT.

The chain joins TRBV12-3 or TRBV12-4 to TRBJ1-2; D is undetermined. CDR3 size: 12 residues. V lost 4 bases, J lost 8 bases, and 11 bases lay in between. The CDR3 DNA follows: TGTGCCAGCAGTTACAGCTCGGGGGGCTACACCTTC. This translates into CASSYSSGGYTF.

V and J are TRBV27 and TRBJ1-6, with D hard to call. The V end lost 10 bases, the J end lost 2 bases, and 21 bases lay between the germline ends. Germline loops: CDR1 MNHEY, CDR2 SMNVEV (reference sequence). There are 17 residues in the CDR3. CDR3 in DNA: TGTGCCAATCCAATAATCCCTGCGGTCCCCTATAATTCACCCCTCCACTTT. Its translation is CANPIIPAVPYNSPLHF.

CDR3 sequence (DNA): TGCGCCAGCAGTGAGGCGAGGGAACGGGATCAGCCCCAGCATTTT. Amino acid sequence: CASSEARERDQPQHF. V is TRBV10-2 and J is TRBJ1-5; D is undetermined. This CDR3 has 15 amino acids. V was cut by 2 bases and J by 5 bases, with 13 bases left in between. Germline V gene data show CDR1 as WSHSY and CDR2 as SAAADI.

This chain connects TRBV5-5 to TRBJ1-4, with 12 bases that match TRBD1. This CDR3 has 15 residues. The germline V gene has CDR1 SGHKS and CDR2 YYEKEE (reference sequence). J lost 10 bases, V lost 4 bases, and 8 bases had no gene match. CDR3 sequence reads: CASSGPGQGARKLFF. The CDR3 DNA reads as TGTGCCAGCAGCGGACCGGGACAGGGGGCGCGAAAACTGTTTTTT. Drawing the rest from reference TRBV5-5 and TRBJ1-4, the complete variable domain is DAGVTQSPTHLIKTRGQQVTLRCSPISGHKSVSWYQQVLGQGPQFIFQYYEKEERGRGNFPDRFSARQFPNYSSELNVNALLLGDSALYLCASSGPGQGARKLFFGSGTQLSVL.

V gene TRBV6-4 combines with J gene TRBJ1-1; 7 positions match TRBD1. The CDR3 length is 14 residues. Germline loops: CDR1 MRHNA, CDR2 SNTAGT. V was pared by 9 bases and J by 4 bases, with 11 bases of the junction left unmatched. The CDR3 sequence is CARQPPGQSTEAFF. The CDR3 DNA sequence: TGTGCCAGGCAGCCTCCGGGACAGTCCACTGAAGCTTTCTTT.

CDR3: CASSLTLTGVYYNEQFF. CDR3 bases: TGCGCCAGCAGCCTCACCCTGACAGGGGTTTACTACAATGAGCAGTTCTTC. V gene TRBV5-1 combines with J gene TRBJ2-1, with 8 bases that match TRBD1. V shed 4 bases and J 3 bases; nucleotides not matched to a gene: 12. This CDR3 is 17 amino acids long. The germline V gene has CDR1 SGHRS and CDR2 YFSETQ. Full variable domain (rest looked up from reference TRBV5-1 and TRBJ2-1): KAGVTQTPRYLIKTRGQQVTLSCSPISGHRSVSWYQQTPGQGLQFLFEYFSETQRNKGNFPGRFSGRQFSNSRSEMNVSTLELGDSALYLCASSLTLTGVYYNEQFFGPGTRLTVL.

This clone was detected only a few times. This rearrangement joins TRBV6-6 to TRBJ1-2, with unresolved D. The CDR3 runs to 12 residues. Looked up from germline, CDR1 is MNHNY and CDR2 is SVGAGI (reference sequence). V lost 5 bases and J 8 bases, leaving 12 bases between the germline ends. CDR3 region: CASSRDRRGYTF. The CDR3 coding sequence is TGTGCCAGCAGTAGGGATCGGAGGGGCTACACCTTC.

The J gene is TRBJ2-7, the V gene TRBV5-5; D is perhaps TRBD2 (5 bases). This CDR3 comprises 18 residues. CDR1 is SGHKS and CDR2 is YYEKEE in the germline V gene (reference sequence). V lost 0 bases and J lost 9, with 28 bases in between. CDR3 bases: TGTGCCAGCAGCTTGGAACTCAAGTGGACCGGATCACTAGGGAGGCAGTACTTC. Translation gives CASSLELKWTGSLGRQYF.

V usage is TRBV6-5 and J usage is TRBJ2-1; 8 bases fit TRBD2. Trimming at V came to 7 bases and at J to 6 bases, leaving 11 bases not matched to a gene. The CDR3 extends over 15 amino acids. Germline-derived CDR1 and CDR2 are MNHEY and SVGAGI. CDR3 amino acids: CASTSSGGTSNEQFF. CDR3 sequence (DNA): TGTGCCAGCACCTCGAGTGGGGGGACTAGCAATGAGCAGTTCTTC.

J is TRBJ1-6 and V is TRBV6-5, with TRBD1 matching 9 bases. The CDR3 covers 16 residues. V was pared by 2 bases and J by 7 bases, with 6 bases of the junction left unmatched. From germline, CDR1 is MNHEY and CDR2 SVGAGI. The CDR3 protein is CASSYLGQGRNSPLHF. CDR3 DNA sequence: TGTGCCAGCAGTTACCTGGGACAGGGAAGGAATTCACCCCTCCACTTT.

This clone showed up just a few times. The CDR3 sequence: CASTPTVPSGNTIYF. DNA of the CDR3: TGTGCCAGTACCCCGACAGTACCCTCTGGAAACACCATATATTTT. The chain joins TRBV19 to TRBJ1-3; a weak D match, TRBD1 (5 bases). Germline CDR1 and CDR2: LNHDA and SQIVND (reference sequence). The V end was cut by 7 bases, the J end by 0 bases, with 13 bases between. This CDR3 is 15 amino acids long. Supplemented by reference TRBV19 and TRBJ1-3, the full variable domain reads DGGITQSPKYLFRKEGQNVTLSCEQNLNHDAMYWYRQDPGQGLRLIYYSQIVNDFQKGDIAEGYSVSREKKESFPLTVTSAQKNPTAFYLCASTPTVPSGNTIYFGEGSWLTVV.

As to this clone: A junction boundary mismatches the germline segment, possibly from a read error. The J gene is TRBJ1-5, the V gene TRBV6-5; 9 bases agree with TRBD1. CDR1 and CDR2 from the germline V gene are MNHEY and SVGAGI. This CDR3 spans 15 amino acids. CDR3 DNA: TGTGCCAGCAGTCCGGGACAGGGAAGCACTCAGCCCCAGCATTTT. This translates into CASSPGQGSTQPQHF.

This clone was observed a few times. V usage is TRBV5-6 and J usage is TRBJ2-2; TRBD1 aligns across 7 bases. The CDR3 has 16 residues. The germline V gene encodes CDR1 SGHDT and CDR2 YYEEEE. Trimming cost V 2 bases and J 2 bases; bases outside gene matches: 6. This chain's CDR3 is CASSLLRTGNTGELFF. The CDR3 bases are TGTGCCAGCAGCTTATTACGGACAGGAAACACCGGGGAGCTGTTTTTT.

The J gene is TRBJ1-3, the V gene TRBV6-5, with D possibly being TRBD1 (5 bases). The CDR3 runs 15 residues. V was pared by 6 bases and J by 2 bases, with 14 bases between. CDR1 is MNHEY and CDR2 is SVGAGI in the germline V gene. CDR3 sequence: CASSLASGAGNTIYF. CDR3 nucleotides: TGTGCCAGCAGCCTGGCGTCGGGGGCTGGAAACACCATATATTTT.

V usage is TRBV9 and J usage is TRBJ2-1; 8 positions agree with TRBD2. The length of the CDR3 is 14 residues. The V segment lost 1 base and the J segment 6 bases; nucleotides outside the gene matches: 3. The germline gives CDR1 SGDLS, CDR2 YYNGEE. CDR3 loop: CASSVSGGSNEQFF. The DNA of the CDR3 is TGTGCCAGCAGCGTAAGCGGGGGAAGCAATGAGCAGTTCTTC.

The rearrangement joins TRBV27 to TRBJ1-5; 9 positions agree with TRBD1. Per germline, CDR1 MNHEY and CDR2 SMNVEV (reference sequence). The CDR3 consists of 20 residues. V was clipped by 3 bases and J by 9 bases; unmatched bases: 24. CDR3 nucleotides: TGTGCCAGCAGTTTTTCCTCCGGGACAGGGAGAAGGCAGCCCCGGGCGCCCCAGCATTTT. This translates into CASSFSSGTGRRQPRAPQHF.

The chain employs TRBV29-1 and TRBJ1-2; 7 bases are a match to TRBD1. The germline gives CDR1 SQVTM, CDR2 ANQGSEA. Unmatched junction bases numbered 5, after V lost 7 bases and J lost 0 bases. The CDR3 extends over 13 amino acids. The CDR3 DNA is TGCAGCGCTCGGGACAGAGCTAACTATGGCTACACCTTC. This gives the protein CSARDRANYGYTF.

In this sample, this clone turned up a few times. The chain uses TRBV6-4 and TRBJ2-1, with 11 bases fitting TRBD1. V gave up 5 bases and J gave up 6 bases; unmatched junction bases: 3. The length of the CDR3 is 14 residues. The germline CDR1 and CDR2 sequences are MRHNA and SNTAGT. The CDR3 reads CASSPGTGGNEQFF. In DNA, the CDR3 is TGTGCCAGCAGTCCCGGGACAGGGGGCAATGAGCAGTTCTTC.

The gene calls are TRBV7-9 and TRBJ2-5, with 7 bases lining up with TRBD2. The ends lost 1 base at V and 3 bases at J; junction bases unmatched: 5. The length of the CDR3 is 15 residues. Per germline, CDR1 SEHNR and CDR2 FQNEAQ (reference sequence). The CDR3 sequence is CASSLGRLAEETQYF. Written as DNA, the CDR3 is TGTGCCAGCAGCTTAGGACGGCTAGCGGAAGAGACCCAGTACTTC. Using reference TRBV7-9 and TRBJ2-5 for the parts outside the CDR3, the full variable domain is DTGVSQNPRHKITKRGQNVTFRCDPISEHNRLYWYRQTLGQGPEFLTYFQNEAQLEKSRLLSDRFSAERPKGSFSTLEIQRTEQGDSAMYLCASSLGRLAEETQYFGPGTRLLVL.

The V call is TRBV19, the J call TRBJ1-4; tentatively, D is TRBD1 (6 bases). This CDR3 contains 15 residues. Trimming stripped 4 bases from V and 3 bases from J, with 12 bases between. Germline CDR1 and CDR2: LNHDA and SQIVND (reference sequence). The CDR3: CASSRTALPNEKLFF. The CDR3 DNA reads TGTGCCAGTAGTAGGACAGCCCTACCTAATGAAAAACTGTTTTTT.

The genes are TRBV19 and TRBJ2-7; 9 nucleotides line up with TRBD1. The germline V gene encodes CDR1 LNHDA and CDR2 SQIVND (reference sequence). V was clipped by 3 bases and J by 0 bases; unmatched bases: 3. CDR3 length: 15 amino acids. Here the CDR3 reads CASSMGQGISYEQYF. CDR3 DNA: TGTGCCAGTAGTATGGGACAGGGCATCTCCTACGAGCAGTACTTC.

V gene TRBV10-3 combines with J gene TRBJ2-4, with 9 nucleotides matching TRBD2. The length of the CDR3 is 15 residues. The germline CDR1 and CDR2 sequences are ENHRY and SYGVKD. V shed 4 bases, J shed 9 bases, and the junction held 10 bases outside the gene matches. The CDR3 loop is CAISVQVSGGGIQYF. Written as DNA, the CDR3 is TGTGCCATCAGTGTACAAGTTAGCGGGGGCGGCATTCAGTACTTC.

The chain is built from TRBV12-5 and TRBJ1-1; perhaps TRBD1 as D (6 bases). The CDR3 has 13 amino acids. The germline gives CDR1 LGHNT, CDR2 FRNRAP. Trimming pared 1 base from V and 7 bases from J, leaving 10 bases between. The CDR3 DNA reads TGTGCTAGTGGTTTGGCACAGGGTTTTGAAGCTTTCTTT. Protein product: CASGLAQGFEAFF.

The chain recombines TRBV10-3 with TRBJ2-3; the D gene is possibly TRBD2 (6 bases). Germline CDR1 ENHRY, CDR2 SYGVKD. V lost 4 bases and J lost 1, with 12 bases in between. This CDR3 has 15 residues. The DNA of the CDR3 is TGTGCCATCAGTGCCGGGGGACTTGGCACAGATACGCAGTATTTT. The encoded protein is CAISAGGLGTDTQYF.

The chain carries TRBV9 and TRBJ2-3, with D tentatively TRBD2 (7 bases). The CDR3 loop spans 19 amino acids. Trimming cost V 0 bases and J 2 bases, with 22 bases left between them. The V gene's germline CDR1 is SGDLS and CDR2 YYNGEE. As DNA, the CDR3 is TGTGCCAGCAGCGTAGTACTCCGATCCCAGGGGACTAACACAGATACGCAGTATTTT. This translates into CASSVVLRSQGTNTDTQYF.